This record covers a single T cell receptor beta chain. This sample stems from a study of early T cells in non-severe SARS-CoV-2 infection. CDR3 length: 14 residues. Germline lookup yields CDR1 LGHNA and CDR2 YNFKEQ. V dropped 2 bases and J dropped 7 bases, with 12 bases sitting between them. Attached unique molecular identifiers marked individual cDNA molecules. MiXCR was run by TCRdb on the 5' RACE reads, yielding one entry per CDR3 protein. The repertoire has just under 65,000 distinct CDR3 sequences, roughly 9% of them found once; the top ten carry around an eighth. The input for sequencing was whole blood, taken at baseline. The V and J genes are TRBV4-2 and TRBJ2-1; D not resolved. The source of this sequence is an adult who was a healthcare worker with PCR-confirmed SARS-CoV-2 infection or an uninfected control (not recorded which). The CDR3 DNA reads TGTGCCAGCAGCCAACGGACCTACCGAAATGAGCAGTTCTTC. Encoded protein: CASSQRTYRNEQFF.